The entry that follows covers one T cell receptor beta chain sequence. Which antigen it targets is not known. No quality values exist for individual bases; no much larger clone is one base distant. This entry comes from a study of T cell responses to AZD1222 COVID-19 vaccine (dated by TCRdb to 2020 to 2022). At the level of the whole study: AZD1222 recipients with second doses at about 4 weeks or about 12 weeks were pooled, because spike-specific TCR depth and breadth did not differ between schedules. A total of over 230 trial participants underwent TCR sequencing, of whom roughly 210 received two doses of AZD1222 and about 25 received two doses of the MenACWY control vaccine. Trial participants were enrolled into age subgroups of 18-55, 56-69 and 70-plus years, which contained around 150, 29 and 61 TCR-sequenced participants, respectively.

This specimen's time point label, interpreted: baseline before first vaccination. Vaccinee samples were obtained from the UK trials COV001 and COV002, which included a single-blind randomized controlled phase 2/3 trial of AZD1222 (ChAdOx1 nCoV-19) in healthy adults. Trial participant PBMC samples were collected at day 0 and day 28 after the second dose for TCRbeta chain sequencing. The CDR3 regions of human TCRbeta chains were analyzed by immunosequencing. Processing in the source paper ran as follows. TCRs in the repertoires were compared against a reference library of SARS-CoV-2-specific TCRs that had been generated with the MIRA antigen-specificity platform. Breadth was defined as the fraction of unique TCRs that were SARS-CoV-2-associated. Depth was defined as the fraction of total T cells that were SARS-CoV-2-associated. Using the MIRA data, every spike-specific TCR was mapped to the spike region that the TCR reacted to and assigned to either a CD4 or a CD8 class. Log10-transformed breadth and depth values were compared by one-way ANOVA with Sidak's multiple comparisons tests. The clones in this table, taken by TCRdb from immuneACCESS, are in-frame only. Not every clone is retained; where verified, under half of the shortfall comes from an unresolved V gene, and the cause of the rest is unknown. V and J calls and clone size are as listed in that table; D and trimming were resolved from the DNA. The sample table lists around 200,000 clones, approximately 86% of them with a count of one. 7.7% of the sample goes to the ten largest clones.

The CDR3 sequence holds 15 residues, the cysteine and phenylalanine included. Of the read, only the CDR3 DNA is kept; its 45 bases are in frame from base 1. V is reduced by 0 bases and J by 8 bases, leaving a spacing of 13 bases between them. CDR1 and CDR2, per the germline V gene (reference sequence), are LGHDT and YNNKEL. General conclusions and limits of the study: The whole spike protein was spanned by vaccine-associated CD4 TCRs, and dominant responses were seen in regions 160-218 and 743-854. Participants were mostly white British and included more females than males, and it was suggested by the authors that clonal diversity may have been underestimated. Epitopes outside the regions mutated in the B.1.351 and B.1.1.7 variants were reportedly recognized by nearly half of the unique spike-specific TCRs. Only a handful of AZD1222 recipients were SARS-CoV-2 seropositive at baseline, limiting conclusions about previously exposed vaccinees. Spike-specific TCR breadth and depth rose significantly after two AZD1222 doses compared with day 0 and with MenACWY recipients. Because no samples from the day 14 peak response were available, repertoires could be characterized only after the peak T cell response. In the small 56-69-year group, the increase in depth fell short of significance, most likely because of low power.

This material consisted of peripheral blood, taken on day 0 of AZD1222 vaccination. The sequence was obtained from an adult in good health. Recombination linked TRBV3-1 (or the pseudogene TRBV3-2) to TRBJ1-4, with no confident D gene call. The DNA sequence is TGTGCCAGCAGCCAAGATCAGGCCGGGTGGGAAAAACTGTTTTTT. Its protein product is CASSQDQAGWEKLFF.